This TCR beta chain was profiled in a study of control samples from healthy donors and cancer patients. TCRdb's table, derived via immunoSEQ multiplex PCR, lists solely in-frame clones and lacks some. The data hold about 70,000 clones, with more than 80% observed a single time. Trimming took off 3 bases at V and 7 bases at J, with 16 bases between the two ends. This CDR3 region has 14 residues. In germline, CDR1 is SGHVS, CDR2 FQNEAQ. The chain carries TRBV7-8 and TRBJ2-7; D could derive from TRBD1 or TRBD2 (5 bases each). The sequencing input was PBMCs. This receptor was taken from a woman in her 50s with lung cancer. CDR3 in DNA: TGTGCCAGCAGCTTGGGGGACCATCCCTTTGAGCAGTACTTC. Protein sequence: CASSLGDHPFEQYF.